Below, 13 T cell receptor beta chains from the same sample are listed, as sequenced in a study of regulatory T cells in long-lasting Graves disease. The time point was: newly diagnosed GD, antithyroid drugs for less than 3 months. With RNA extracted from PBMCs as input, the TCR library was made. Combining iRepertoire HTBI primers with Arm-PCR of CDR3 regions, the authors built TCR beta libraries. TCRdb fed the multiplex PCR reads into MiXCR, producing one record per CDR3 protein. The repertoire consists of around 480,000 distinct CDR3 sequences, with approximately 16% occurring once and the leading ten covering around 25%. These data also featured in a second study, about T cells in Graves' hyperthyroidism and ophthalmopathy.

Here the sequenced sample was peripheral blood mononuclear cells (PBMCs), taken at new diagnosis, from a patient treated with antithyroid drugs. These TCRs come from a woman aged 35-65 years with Graves disease.

The chain uses TRBV6-2 or TRBV6-3 and TRBJ1-1; D gene uncertain. Germline V gene data show CDR1 as MNHEY and CDR2 as SVGEGT. The CDR3 is 14 amino acids. With 6 bases removed from V and 6 bases from J, the gap between germline ends came to 17 bases. CDR3 coding DNA: TGTGCCAGCAGAGTAGACCCCCAGCGGCCTGAAGCTTTCTTT. Amino acid sequence: CASRVDPQRPEAFF.

The gene calls are TRBV30 and TRBJ1-2, with D unresolved. The germline V gene encodes CDR1 GTSNPN and CDR2 SVGIG (reference sequence). Trimming left V 0 bases short and J 5 bases short, with 7 bases between. There are 12 residues in the CDR3. CDR3 loop: CAWSVDGYGYTF. DNA of the CDR3: TGTGCCTGGAGTGTAGACGGTTATGGCTACACCTTC.

In its sample, this clonotype was seen a few times. The chain uses TRBV9 and TRBJ2-3, with 8 bases matching TRBD2. This CDR3 contains 16 residues. Trimming removed 0 bases from V and 0 bases from J; junction bases left unmatched: 3. Germline assignment: CDR1 SGDLS and CDR2 YYNGEE. CDR3 nucleotides: TGTGCCAGCAGCGTAGAACGGGGGGGGAGCACAGATACGCAGTATTTT. This sequence encodes CASSVERGGSTDTQYF.

This clonotype was seen many times. The J gene is TRBJ1-2, the V gene TRBV2, with no clear D. Germline-derived CDR1 and CDR2 are SNHLY and FYNNEI. The CDR3 length is 12 residues. V lost 5 bases to trimming and J lost 7 bases, with 11 bases between them. This CDR3 reads CASSQDAIGYTF. Written as DNA, the CDR3 is TGTGCCAGCAGTCAGGATGCAATTGGCTACACCTTC. The full variable domain, its missing parts supplied by reference TRBV2 and TRBJ1-2, is EPEVTQTPSHQVTQMGQEVILRCVPISNHLYFYWYRQILGQKVEFLVSFYNNEISEKSEIFDDQFSVERPDGSNFTLKIRSTKLEDSAMYFCASSQDAIGYTFGSGTRLTVV.

The V gene is TRBV19, the J gene TRBJ2-1; possible D gene TRBD2, 6 bases. Deletions cut 5 bases from V and 9 bases from J, with 14 bases between. Germline values: CDR1 LNHDA, CDR2 SQIVND (reference sequence). There are 13 residues in the CDR3. CDR3 region: CASSFQGGIEQFF. The CDR3 nucleotides read TGTGCCAGTAGTTTTCAAGGAGGGATTGAGCAGTTCTTC.

This clonotype has a handful of counts. The chain carries TRBV27 and TRBJ2-3; a possible D gene is TRBD1 (5 bases). The V gene lost 1 base and the J gene lost 4 bases, with 12 bases spanning the gap. Germline assignment: CDR1 MNHEY and CDR2 SMNVEV (reference sequence). The length of the CDR3 is 15 residues. The CDR3 DNA is TGTGCCAGCAGTTTATACAGGTTTAAGGCAGATACGCAGTATTTT. It is translated as CASSLYRFKADTQYF.

This clonotype was seen more than once but under ten times. The chain links TRBV6-1 to TRBJ1-6, with 8 bases aligning to TRBD1. CDR1 MNHNS and CDR2 SASEGT come from the germline V gene. V trimming: 6 bases; J trimming: 6 bases; junction bases outside the gene matches: 4. The CDR3 runs to 14 residues. The CDR3 DNA follows: TGTGCCAGCAGAGAGGACAGGGTTAATTCACCCCTCCACTTT. It translates to CASREDRVNSPLHF.

This clonotype was seen at least ten times. The rearrangement uses TRBV10-3 and TRBJ2-7; 13 bases line up with TRBD2. The J segment lost 3 bases and the V segment lost 4 bases, leaving 6 bases of the junction unmatched. This CDR3 is built from 16 residues. Germline CDR1 reads ENHRY; CDR2 reads SYGVKD. The CDR3 DNA is TGTGCCATCAGTGGGACTAGCGGGGGACCGATCTACGAGCAGTACTTC. As protein: CAISGTSGGPIYEQYF.

This clonotype was counted many times. The chain employs TRBV12-3 or TRBV12-4 and TRBJ1-2; TRBD1 might be the D (5 bases). CDR3 length equals 12 residues. Between the trimmed V and J ends, which lost 8 bases and 5 bases, there was a span of 12 bases. CDR3 nucleotide sequence: TGTGCCAGCCAGGGTGTGGGGTATGGCTACACCTTC. This encodes CASQGVGYGYTF.

The chain couples TRBV6-2 or TRBV6-3 to TRBJ2-4; perhaps TRBD1 as D (5 bases). The V and J ends lost 4 bases and 0 bases respectively, with 16 bases between them. CDR1 is MNHEY, CDR2 SVGEGT, per germline. CDR3 length: 17 amino acids. For the CDR3, the DNA is TGTGCCAGCAGTTTGTCAGGCGGACACTTAGCCAAAAACATTCAGTACTTC. As protein: CASSLSGGHLAKNIQYF.

This clonotype has just a few counts. This rearrangement joins TRBV28 to TRBJ2-3, with 7 bases identical to TRBD1. The CDR3 consists of 16 residues. Unmatched junction bases numbered 14, after V lost 8 bases and J lost 3 bases. Germline assignment: CDR1 MDHEN and CDR2 SYDVKM. Here the CDR3 reads CASLTRQGRWTDTQYF. Written as DNA, the CDR3 is TGTGCCAGCCTTACCCGACAGGGAAGGTGGACAGATACGCAGTATTTT.

This clonotype was detected only a few times. This chain uses TRBV20-1 with TRBJ1-6, with 7 bases matching TRBD1. After removal of 3 bases from V and 5 bases from J, the junction contained 4 bases not matched to a gene. The CDR3 totals 14 residues. Germline-derived CDR1 and CDR2 are DFQATT and SNEGSKA (reference sequence). The CDR3 coding sequence is TGCAGTGCTAGTCTACAGGGGCATAATTCACCCCTCCACTTT. This gives the protein CSASLQGHNSPLHF.

V is TRBV7-2 and J is TRBJ2-4; 7 bases map to TRBD1. Germline CDR1 is SGHTA and CDR2 is FQGNSA. CDR3 length equals 14 residues. With V trimmed by 5 bases and J by 0 bases, 1 base remained unmatched. The DNA of the CDR3 is TGTGCCAGCAGCACAGGGGCAGCCAAAAACATTCAGTACTTC. It is translated as CASSTGAAKNIQYF.